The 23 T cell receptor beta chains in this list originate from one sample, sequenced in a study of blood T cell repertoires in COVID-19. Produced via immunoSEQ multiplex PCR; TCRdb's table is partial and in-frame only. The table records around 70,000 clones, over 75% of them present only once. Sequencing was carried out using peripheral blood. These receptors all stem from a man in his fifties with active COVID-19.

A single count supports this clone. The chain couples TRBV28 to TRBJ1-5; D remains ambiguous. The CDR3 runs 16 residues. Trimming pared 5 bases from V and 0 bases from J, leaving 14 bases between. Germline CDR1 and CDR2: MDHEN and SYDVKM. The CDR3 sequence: CASSRPARGSNQPQHF. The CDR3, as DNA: TGTGCCAGCAGTCGTCCGGCGCGGGGTAGCAATCAGCCCCAGCATTTT.

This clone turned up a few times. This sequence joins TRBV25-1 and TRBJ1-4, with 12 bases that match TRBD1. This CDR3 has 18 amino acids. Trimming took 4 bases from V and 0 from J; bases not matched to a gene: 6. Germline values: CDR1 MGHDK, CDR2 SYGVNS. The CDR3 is CASSGGQGAYATNEKLFF. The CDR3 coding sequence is TGTGCCAGCAGTGGGGGACAGGGGGCCTATGCAACTAATGAAAAACTGTTTTTT. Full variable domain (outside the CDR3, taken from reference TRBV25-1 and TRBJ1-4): EADIYQTPRYLVIGTGKKITLECSQTMGHDKMYWYQQDPGMELHLIHYSYGVNSTEKGDLSSESTVSRIRTEHFPLTLESARPSHTSQYLCASSGGQGAYATNEKLFFGSGTQLSVL.

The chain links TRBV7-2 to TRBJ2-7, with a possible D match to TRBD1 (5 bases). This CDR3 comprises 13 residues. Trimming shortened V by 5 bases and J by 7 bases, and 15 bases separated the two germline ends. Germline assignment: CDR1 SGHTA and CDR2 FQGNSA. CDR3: CASSPDRGSEQYF. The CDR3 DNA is TGTGCCAGCAGCCCTGATAGGGGCTCGGAGCAGTACTTC.

The CDR3 DNA follows: TGCGCCAGCAGTGAGGACAGCTCCTACAATGAGCAGTTCTTC. Encoded protein: CASSEDSSYNEQFF. The chain has TRBV10-2 and TRBJ2-1; the D gene is possibly TRBD1 (5 bases). Germline CDR1 and CDR2: WSHSY and SAAADI. This CDR3 is built from 14 residues. Trimming removed 2 bases from V and 0 bases from J, with 5 bases in between.

This chain's CDR3 is CASNWGPGQNTEAFF. CDR3 sequence (DNA): TGTGCCAGCAATTGGGGTCCGGGACAGAACACTGAAGCTTTCTTT. V is TRBV6-5 and J is TRBJ1-1, with a tentative D call TRBD1 (6 bases). Germline CDR1 is MNHEY and CDR2 is SVGAGI. V lost 7 bases and J lost 1, with 16 bases in between. CDR3 length equals 15 residues.

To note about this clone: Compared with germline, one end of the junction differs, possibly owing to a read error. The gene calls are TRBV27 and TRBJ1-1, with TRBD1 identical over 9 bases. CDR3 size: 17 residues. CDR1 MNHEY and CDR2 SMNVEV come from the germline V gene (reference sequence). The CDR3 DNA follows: TGTGCCAGCAGTAAACAGGGGGCGGAGGGTATGAACGCTGAAGCTTTCTTT. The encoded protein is CASSKQGAEGMNAEAFF.

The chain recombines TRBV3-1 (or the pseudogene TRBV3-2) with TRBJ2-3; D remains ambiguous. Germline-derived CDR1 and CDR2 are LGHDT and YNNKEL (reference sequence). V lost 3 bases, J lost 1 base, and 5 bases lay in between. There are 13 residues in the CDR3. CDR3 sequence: CASSHGGTDTQYF. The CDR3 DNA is TGTGCCAGCAGCCACGGAGGCACAGATACGCAGTATTTT.

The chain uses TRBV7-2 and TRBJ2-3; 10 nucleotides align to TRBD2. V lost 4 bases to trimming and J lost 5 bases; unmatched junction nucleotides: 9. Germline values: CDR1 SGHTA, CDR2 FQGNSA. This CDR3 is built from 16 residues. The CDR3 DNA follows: TGTGCCAGCAGCTCATCTGGTCGGACTAGCGGAGATACGCAGTATTTT. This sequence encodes CASSSSGRTSGDTQYF.

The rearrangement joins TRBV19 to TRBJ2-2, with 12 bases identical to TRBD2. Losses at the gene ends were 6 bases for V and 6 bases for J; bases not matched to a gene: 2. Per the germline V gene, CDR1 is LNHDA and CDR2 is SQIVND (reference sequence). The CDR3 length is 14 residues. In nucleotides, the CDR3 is TGTGCCAGTAGGACTAGCGGGAGTCCCGGGGAGCTGTTTTTT. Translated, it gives CASRTSGSPGELFF.

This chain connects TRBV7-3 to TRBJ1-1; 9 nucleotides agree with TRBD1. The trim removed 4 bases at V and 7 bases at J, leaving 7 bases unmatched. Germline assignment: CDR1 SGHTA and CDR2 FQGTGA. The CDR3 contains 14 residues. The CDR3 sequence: CASSSYPGQGEAFF. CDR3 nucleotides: TGTGCCAGCAGCTCGTACCCGGGACAGGGTGAAGCTTTCTTT.

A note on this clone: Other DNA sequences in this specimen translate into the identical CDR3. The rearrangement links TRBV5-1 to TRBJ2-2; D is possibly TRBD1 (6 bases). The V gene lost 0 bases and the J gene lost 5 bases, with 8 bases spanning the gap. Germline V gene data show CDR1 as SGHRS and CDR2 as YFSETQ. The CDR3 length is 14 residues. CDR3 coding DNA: TGCGCCAGCAGCTTGGAACAGGGTACCGGGGAGCTGTTTTTT. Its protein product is CASSLEQGTGELFF.

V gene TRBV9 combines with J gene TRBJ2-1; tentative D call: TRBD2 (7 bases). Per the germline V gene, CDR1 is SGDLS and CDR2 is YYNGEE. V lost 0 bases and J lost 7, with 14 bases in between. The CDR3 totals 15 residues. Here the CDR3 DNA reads TGTGCCAGCAGCGTAGTTCGGGGGGCGGGAAATGAGCAGTTCTTC. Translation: CASSVVRGAGNEQFF.

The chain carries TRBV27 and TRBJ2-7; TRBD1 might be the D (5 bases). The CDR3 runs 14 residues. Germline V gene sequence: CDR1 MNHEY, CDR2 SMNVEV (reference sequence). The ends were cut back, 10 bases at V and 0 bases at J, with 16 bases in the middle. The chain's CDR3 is CAIPETVSSYEQYF. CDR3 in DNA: TGTGCCATTCCTGAGACAGTGAGCTCCTACGAGCAGTACTTC.

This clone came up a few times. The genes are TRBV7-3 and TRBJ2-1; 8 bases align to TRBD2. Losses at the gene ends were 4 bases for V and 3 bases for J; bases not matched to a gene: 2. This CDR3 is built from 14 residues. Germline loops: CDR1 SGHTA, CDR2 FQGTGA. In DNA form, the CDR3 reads TGTGCCAGCAGCTATAGCGGGGACTACAATGAGCAGTTCTTC. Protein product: CASSYSGDYNEQFF.

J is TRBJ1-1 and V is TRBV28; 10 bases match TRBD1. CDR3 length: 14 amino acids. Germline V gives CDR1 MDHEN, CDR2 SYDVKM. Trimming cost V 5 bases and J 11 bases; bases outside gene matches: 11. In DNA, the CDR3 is TGTGCCAGCAGTGCACCGCCGGGACAGGGGCCGGCTTTCTTT. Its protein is CASSAPPGQGPAFF.

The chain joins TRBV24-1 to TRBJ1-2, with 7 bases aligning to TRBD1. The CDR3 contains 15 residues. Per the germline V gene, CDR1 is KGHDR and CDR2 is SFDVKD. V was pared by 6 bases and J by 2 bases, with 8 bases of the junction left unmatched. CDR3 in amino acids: CATSSFPGQNYGYTF. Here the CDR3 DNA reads TGTGCCACCAGTTCCTTTCCGGGACAGAACTATGGCTACACCTTC.

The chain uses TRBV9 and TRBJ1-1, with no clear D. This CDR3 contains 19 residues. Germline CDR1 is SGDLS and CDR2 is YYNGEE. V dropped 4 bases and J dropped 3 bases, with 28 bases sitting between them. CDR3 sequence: CASSPFEVSGKGLHTEAFF. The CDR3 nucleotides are TGTGCCAGCAGCCCATTTGAGGTTAGCGGGAAAGGGCTGCACACTGAAGCTTTCTTT.

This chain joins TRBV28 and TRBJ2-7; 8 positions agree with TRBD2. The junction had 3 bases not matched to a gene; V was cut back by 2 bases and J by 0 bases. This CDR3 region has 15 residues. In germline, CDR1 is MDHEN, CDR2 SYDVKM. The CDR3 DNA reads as TGTGCCAGCAGTTTAGTCGGGGGGGGCTCCTACGAGCAGTACTTC. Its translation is CASSLVGGGSYEQYF. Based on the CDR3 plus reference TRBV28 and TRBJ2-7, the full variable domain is DVKVTQSSRYLVKRTGEKVFLECVQDMDHENMFWYRQDPGLGLRLIYFSYDVKMKEKGDIPEGYSVSREKKERFSLILESASTNQTSMYLCASSLVGGGSYEQYFGPGTRLTVT.

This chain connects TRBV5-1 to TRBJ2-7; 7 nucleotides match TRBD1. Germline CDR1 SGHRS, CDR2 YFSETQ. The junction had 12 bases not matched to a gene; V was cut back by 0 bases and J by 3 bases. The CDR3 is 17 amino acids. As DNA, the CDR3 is TGCGCCAGCAGCTTGGCCGCCGGGACAGTAGGACTCTACGAGCAGTACTTC. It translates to CASSLAAGTVGLYEQYF.

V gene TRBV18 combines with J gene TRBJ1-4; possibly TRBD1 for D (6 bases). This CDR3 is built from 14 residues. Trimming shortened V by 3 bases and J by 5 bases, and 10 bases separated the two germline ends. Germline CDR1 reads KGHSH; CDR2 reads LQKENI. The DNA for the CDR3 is TGTGCCAGCTCACCGCCAGGGGCAAATGAAAAACTGTTTTTT. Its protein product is CASSPPGANEKLFF.

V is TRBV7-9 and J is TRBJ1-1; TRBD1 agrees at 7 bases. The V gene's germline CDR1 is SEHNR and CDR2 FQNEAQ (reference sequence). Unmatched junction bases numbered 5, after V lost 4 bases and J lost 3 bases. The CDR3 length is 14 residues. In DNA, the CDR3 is TGTGCCAGCAGCTGGAAAACAGGGGACACTGAAGCTTTCTTT. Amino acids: CASSWKTGDTEAFF.

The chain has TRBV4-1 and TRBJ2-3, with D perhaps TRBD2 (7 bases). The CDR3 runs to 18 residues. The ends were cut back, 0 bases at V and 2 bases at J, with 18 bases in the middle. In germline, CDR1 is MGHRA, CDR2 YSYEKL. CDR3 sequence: CASSQDRGGLATTDTQYF. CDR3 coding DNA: TGCGCCAGCAGCCAAGATAGGGGGGGGCTAGCGACCACAGATACGCAGTATTTT.

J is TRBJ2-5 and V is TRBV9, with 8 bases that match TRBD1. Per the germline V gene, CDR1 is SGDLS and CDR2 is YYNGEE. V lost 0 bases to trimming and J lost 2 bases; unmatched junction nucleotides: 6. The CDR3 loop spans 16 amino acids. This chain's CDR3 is CASSVGGTGAQETQYF. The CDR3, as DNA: TGTGCCAGCAGCGTAGGTGGGACAGGCGCTCAAGAGACCCAGTACTTC.